The rows below give T cell receptor beta chains drawn from one sample of a study of shared clonotypes between healthy human individuals. Some clones are missing from TCRdb's copy, which holds only in-frame ones; the method was immunoSEQ multiplex PCR. The table records some 2 million clones, over 85% of them present only once. Material for sequencing was naive CD4+ T cells sorted from blood. Every receptor here comes from a man between 18 and 29 years old in good health. The CDR3 runs from the conserved cysteine through the conserved F or W. D genes are given only for firm matches. Where a row states a size, it is once, few, many or the class of an expanded clone; other rows omit it.

CDR3 protein | CDR3 DNA | D gene | J gene | clone size | V gene
CASSSVNYGYTF | TGTGCCAGCAGCTCCGTAAACTATGGCTACACCTTC | . | TRBJ1-2 | . | TRBV11-1
CASSLGPYQPQHF | TGTGCCAGCAGCTTAGGCCCATATCAGCCCCAGCATTTT | . | TRBJ1-5 | . | TRBV7-9
CASTRTSGSYEQYF | TGCGCCAGCACAAGGACTAGCGGCTCCTACGAGCAGTACTTC | TRBD2 | TRBJ2-7 | . | TRBV5-1
CASSGSLPNTGELFF | TGTGCCAGCAGCGGTTCCTTACCGAACACCGGGGAGCTGTTTTTT | . | TRBJ2-2 | . | TRBV9
CASSVGWANYGYTF | TGTGCCAGCAGCGTAGGGTGGGCCAACTATGGCTACACCTTC | . | TRBJ1-2 | . | TRBV9
CASSLSLQETQYF | TGTGCCAGCAGCCTGTCGCTCCAAGAGACCCAGTACTTC | . | TRBJ2-5 | . | TRBV7-3
CASSYENTDTQYF | TGTGCCAGCAGCTACGAGAATACAGATACGCAGTATTTT | . | TRBJ2-3 | . | TRBV11-3
CAWSRGMNTEAFF | TGTGCCTGGAGCCGGGGAATGAACACTGAAGCTTTCTTT | . | TRBJ1-1 | . | TRBV30
CASSTRQGLTTYEQYF | TGTGCCAGCAGCACAAGACAGGGCTTGACAACCTACGAGCAGTACTTC | TRBD1 | TRBJ2-7 | . | TRBV5-4
CAISAGGRIAETQYF | TGTGCCATCAGCGCTGGCGGGAGGATCGCGGAGACCCAGTACTTC | TRBD2 | TRBJ2-5 | . | TRBV10-3
CASSPQNSPYEQYF | TGTGCCAGCTCACCGCAGAATTCTCCCTACGAGCAGTACTTC | . | TRBJ2-7 | . | TRBV18
CASSLAGQVNTEAFF | TGCGCCAGCAGCTTAGCGGGACAGGTAAACACTGAAGCTTTCTTT | TRBD1 | TRBJ1-1 | . | TRBV5-1
CASSRTESGNTIYF | TGTGCCAGCAGTCGGACAGAATCGGGAAACACCATATATTTT | . | TRBJ1-3 | . | TRBV6-1
CASSFKVFGMREGPYEQFF | TGTGCCAGCAGCTTCAAAGTTTTTGGTATGCGGGAGGGCCCATATGAGCAGTTCTTC | TRBD2 | TRBJ2-1 | . | TRBV5-5
CSVNRAPGNTIYF | TGCAGCGTTAACAGGGCGCCTGGAAACACCATATATTTT | . | TRBJ1-3 | . | TRBV29-1
CASSYFGQEQFF | TGTGCCAGCAGTTACTTTGGACAGGAGCAGTTCTTC | . | TRBJ2-1 | . | TRBV6-6
CASSTRTKGETQYF | TGTGCCAGCAGTACCCGGACGAAGGGAGAGACCCAGTACTTC | . | TRBJ2-5 | . | TRBV28
CASSPEQGARGNTIYF | TGCGCCAGCAGCCCTGAACAGGGGGCGCGGGGAAACACCATATATTTT | TRBD1 | TRBJ1-3 | . | TRBV5-1
CASSPRAGGLSDTQYF | TGTGCCAGCTCACCACGGGCGGGCGGCCTTTCGGATACGCAGTATTTT | . | TRBJ2-3 | once | TRBV18
CASSADGVYGNQPQHF | TGTGCCAGCAGCGCTGACGGGGTATACGGCAATCAGCCCCAGCATTTT | . | TRBJ1-5 | . | TRBV5-6
CASSSWGRASYNEQFF | TGTGCCAGCAGCTCCTGGGGCAGGGCGTCCTACAATGAGCAGTTCTTC | . | TRBJ2-1 | . | TRBV13
CAISARPLRTDTQYF | TGTGCCATCAGTGCCCGACCTCTTCGCACAGATACGCAGTATTTT | . | TRBJ2-3 | . | TRBV10-3
CASSVARGGANVLTF | TGTGCCAGCAGCGTAGCTCGTGGTGGGGCCAACGTCCTGACTTTC | . | TRBJ2-6 | . | TRBV9
CAWGSTNEKLFF | TGTGCCTGGGGTTCAACTAATGAAAAACTGTTTTTT | . | TRBJ1-4 | . | TRBV30
CASTRDGNTIYF | TGTGCCAGCACTCGGGACGGAAACACCATATATTTT | . | TRBJ1-3 | . | TRBV9
CASSITGLNNEQFF | TGTGCCAGCAGCATTACAGGGTTGAACAATGAGCAGTTCTTC | . | TRBJ2-1 | . | TRBV9
CASSLRGEDWNTEAFF | TGCGCCAGCAGCTTAAGAGGGGAGGATTGGAACACTGAAGCTTTCTTT | . | TRBJ1-1 | . | TRBV5-1
CASSSRAGKSSEQYF | TGTGCCAGCAGCTCCCGGGCAGGGAAGTCGTCCGAGCAGTACTTC | . | TRBJ2-7 | . | TRBV11-2